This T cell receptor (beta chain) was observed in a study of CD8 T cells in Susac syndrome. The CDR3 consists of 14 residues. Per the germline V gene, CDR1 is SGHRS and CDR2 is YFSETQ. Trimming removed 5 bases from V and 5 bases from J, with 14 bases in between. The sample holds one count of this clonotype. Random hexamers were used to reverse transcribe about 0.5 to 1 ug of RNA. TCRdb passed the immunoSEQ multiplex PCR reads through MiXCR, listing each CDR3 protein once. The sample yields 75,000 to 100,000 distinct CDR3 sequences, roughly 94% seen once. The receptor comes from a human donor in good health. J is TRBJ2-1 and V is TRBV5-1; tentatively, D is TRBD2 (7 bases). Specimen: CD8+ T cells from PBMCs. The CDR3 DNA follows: TGCGCCAGCAGTCGGGAGGAGGGGGACAATGAGCAGTTCTTC. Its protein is CASSREEGDNEQFF.